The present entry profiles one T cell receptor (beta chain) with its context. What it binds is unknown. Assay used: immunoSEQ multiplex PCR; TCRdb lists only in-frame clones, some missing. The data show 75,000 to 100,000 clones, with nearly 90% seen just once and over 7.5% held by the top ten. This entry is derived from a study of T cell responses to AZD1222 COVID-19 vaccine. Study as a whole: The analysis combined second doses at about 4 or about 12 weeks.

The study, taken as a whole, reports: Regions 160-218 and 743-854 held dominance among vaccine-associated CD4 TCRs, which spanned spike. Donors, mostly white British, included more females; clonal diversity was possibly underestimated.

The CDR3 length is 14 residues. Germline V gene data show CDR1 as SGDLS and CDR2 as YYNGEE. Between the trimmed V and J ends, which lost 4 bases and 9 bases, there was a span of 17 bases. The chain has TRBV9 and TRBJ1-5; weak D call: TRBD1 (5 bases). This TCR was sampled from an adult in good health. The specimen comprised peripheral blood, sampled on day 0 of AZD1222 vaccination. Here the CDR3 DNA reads TGTGCCAGCAGCTCCGGGACGGTCTTTGGGCCCCAGCATTTT. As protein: CASSSGTVFGPQHF.